This TCR beta chain came from a study of read filtering for tumor transcriptome and immune sequencing. Across the study: Whole-transcriptome libraries were prepared after DNase treatment. Study-wide results and limits: This fraction held mixed bone marrow immune cells after CD138-negative sorting.

This library used about 360 ng RNA and molecular barcoded adaptors spanning alpha/delta and beta/gamma chains. TCRdb re-called the reads with MiXCR, one entry per CDR3 protein. The table includes approximately 93,000 distinct CDR3 sequences, roughly 21% detected once. At the time of active disease, bone marrow was collected from every patient. The CDR3 runs 16 residues. Looked up from germline, CDR1 is SGHDN and CDR2 is FVKESK. Trimming took 4 bases from V and 2 from J, leaving 16 bases between them. On this clonotype: Its antigen is undetermined. A clone one base away is much larger, so this may be a read error. The CDR3 does not close with the conserved phenylalanine or tryptophan, likely indicating a read error.

The chain uses TRBV14 and TRBJ2-3, with D perhaps matching TRBD1 or TRBD2 (6 bases each). This TCR was recovered from a donor at least 40 years old with multiple myeloma. Sample: a population of CD138-negative cells sorted from bone marrow. CDR3 nucleotide sequence: TGTGCCAGCAGCCCCGACCCCGGGGGCCTCACAGATACGCAGTATCTT. Encoded protein: CASSPDPGGLTDTQYL.